This T cell receptor (beta chain) emerged from a study of blood T cell repertoires in COVID-19. Looking at the study overall: Samples came from the United States, Italy and Spain, spanning acute and convalescent COVID-19. The cDNA or gDNA used as material had been derived from T cells, B-cell-depleted T cells, or PBMCs.

TCRdb's table, derived via immunoSEQ multiplex PCR, lists solely in-frame clones and lacks some. The table records approximately 110,000 clones, under 90% of them present only once. The germline V gene has CDR1 MNHEY and CDR2 SMNVEV (reference sequence). The CDR3 is made up of 15 amino acids. V gave up 2 bases and J gave up 1 base, with 11 bases separating them. The V gene is TRBV27, the J gene TRBJ1-1, with a tentative D call TRBD1 (5 bases). Sequenced: peripheral blood. The clonotype originates from a woman aged 50 to 65 with acute or convalescent COVID-19. The CDR3 loop is CASSLAGLGNTEAFF. The CDR3 coding sequence is TGTGCCAGCAGTTTAGCGGGGCTGGGGAACACTGAAGCTTTCTTT.